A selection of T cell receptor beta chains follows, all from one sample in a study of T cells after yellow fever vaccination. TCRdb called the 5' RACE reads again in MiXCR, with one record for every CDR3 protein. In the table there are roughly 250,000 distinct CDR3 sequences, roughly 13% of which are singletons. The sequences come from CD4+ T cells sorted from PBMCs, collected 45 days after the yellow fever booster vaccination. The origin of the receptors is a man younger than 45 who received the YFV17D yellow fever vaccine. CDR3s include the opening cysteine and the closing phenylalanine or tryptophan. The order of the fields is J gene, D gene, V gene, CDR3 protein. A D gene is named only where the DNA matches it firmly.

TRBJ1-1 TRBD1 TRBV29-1 CSVVGQGGTEAFF
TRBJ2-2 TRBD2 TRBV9 CASSGTSVGTGELFF
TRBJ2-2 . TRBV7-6 CASSGGSTGELFF
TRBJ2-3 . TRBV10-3 CAIGAGDTQYF
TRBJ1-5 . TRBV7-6 CASSLGTTGTSQPQHF
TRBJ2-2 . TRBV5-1 CASSFLEGGTGELFF
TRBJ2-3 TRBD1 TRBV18 CASSPPRQGGTDTQYF
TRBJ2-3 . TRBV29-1 CSVAGTSHTDTQYF
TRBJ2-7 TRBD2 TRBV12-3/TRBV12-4 CASSPQAGVSYEQYF
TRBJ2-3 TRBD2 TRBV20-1 CSARSGRRGTDTQYF
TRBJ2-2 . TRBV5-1 CASSVPSPGELFF
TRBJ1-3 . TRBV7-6 CASSSNPGQFSGNTIYF
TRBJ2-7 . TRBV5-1 CASSNSGYEQYF
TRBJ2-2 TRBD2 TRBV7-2 CASSQAQRGAGELFF
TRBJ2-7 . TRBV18 CASSLGVADSYEQYF
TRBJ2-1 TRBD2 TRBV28 CASSSSGGRGLWFF
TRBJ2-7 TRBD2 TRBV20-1 CSTSRTSEAYEQYF
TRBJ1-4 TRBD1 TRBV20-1 CSAGIRTGSNEKLFF
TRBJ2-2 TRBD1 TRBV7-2 CASSYYPADRGTGELFF
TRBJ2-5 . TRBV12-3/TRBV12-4 CASSRDTRETQYF
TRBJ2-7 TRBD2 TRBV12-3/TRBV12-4 CASTLGGGSYEQYF
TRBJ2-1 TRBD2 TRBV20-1 CSAPGLVSSYNEQFF
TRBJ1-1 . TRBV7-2 CASNLRPTDTEAFF
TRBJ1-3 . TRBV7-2 CASSLMQGFSGNTIYF
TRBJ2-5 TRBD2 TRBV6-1 CATHAGGRKTQYF
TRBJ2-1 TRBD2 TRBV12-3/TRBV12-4 CASSQSGRADNEQFF
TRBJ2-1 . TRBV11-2 CASSLGSPFPNEQFF
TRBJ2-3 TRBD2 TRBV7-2 CASSSRAGGGTDTQYF
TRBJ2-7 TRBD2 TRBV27 CASMSGAVGVEQYF